The text below deals with one T cell receptor (beta chain). This record belongs to a study of blood T cell repertoires in COVID-19. Whole-study context: Sites in the United States, Italy and Spain provided acute and convalescent COVID-19 samples.

CDR1 and CDR2 (germline): SGHNT, YENEEA. The CDR3 consists of 12 residues. Between the trimmed V and J ends, which lost 6 bases and 6 bases, there was a span of 10 bases. In the study's own analysis: Reference gene primer amplification gave estimated nucleated cell counts. TCRdb's copy holds only in-frame clones and misses some; the assay was immunoSEQ multiplex PCR. Clonal size and the V and J genes are those of that table, whereas D and trimming came from the DNA. Of 200,000 to 250,000 clones detected, just over 85% appear once; the ten largest clones hold roughly 15%. This clonotype was sampled from a woman between 45 and 60 years old with acute COVID-19. The V gene is TRBV11-3, the J gene TRBJ2-3, with a weak D call TRBD2 (5 bases). Material: PBMCs or T cells enriched from blood (not recorded which). CDR3 region: CASRGGSDTQYF. As DNA, the CDR3 is TGTGCCAGCAGAGGAGGTTCTGATACGCAGTATTTT.